Shown below are 10 T cell receptor beta chains from a single sample sequenced in a study of cytomegalovirus exposure and HLA in healthy donors. Clones were sequenced by immunoSEQ multiplex PCR, and TCRdb holds only the in-frame ones, with some missing. Of under 150,000 clones in the sample, 70% to 90% were seen once. Material: PBMCs. These receptors came from a young woman in good health and CMV-seropositive.

The V and J genes are TRBV5-1 and TRBJ1-4, with 7 positions matching TRBD1. Trimming cost V 0 bases and J 7 bases; bases outside gene matches: 6. Germline V lookup: CDR1 SGHRS, CDR2 YFSETQ. The CDR3 spans 15 residues. CDR3 in DNA: TGCGCCAGCAGCTTGGCTGACAGGGACGGTGAAAAACTGTTTTTT. This translates into CASSLADRDGEKLFF.

With respect to this clone: This specimen includes other DNA sequences encoding the same CDR3. The rearrangement joins TRBV6-1 to TRBJ2-7; D unclear. Germline CDR1 is MNHNS and CDR2 is SASEGT. V lost 4 bases to trimming and J lost 2 bases, with 9 bases between them. The CDR3 runs to 13 residues. The CDR3 protein is CASSVSEPYEQYF. DNA of the CDR3: TGTGCCAGCAGTGTTTCGGAGCCCTACGAGCAGTACTTC.

The V and J genes are TRBV19 and TRBJ1-1; TRBD1 might be the D (6 bases). The V end lost 8 bases, the J end lost 6 bases, and 10 bases lay between the germline ends. The CDR3 is made up of 11 amino acids. Germline-derived CDR1 and CDR2 are LNHDA and SQIVND (reference sequence). As DNA, the CDR3 is TGTGCCAGTGTCAGGGGTGCTGAAGCTTTCTTT. Its protein is CASVRGAEAFF.

The chain uses TRBV18 and TRBJ2-7, with no clear D. Trimming took off 2 bases at V and 4 bases at J, with 18 bases between the two ends. Germline values: CDR1 KGHSH, CDR2 LQKENI. The CDR3 contains 16 residues. The chain's CDR3 is CASSPTATSGYYEQYF. For the CDR3, the DNA is TGTGCCAGCTCACCAACAGCTACATCTGGATATTACGAGCAGTACTTC.

This clone was detected only once. DNA for the CDR3: TGCGCCAGCAGCCAAGTCGGGGGAAACTATGGCTACACCTTC. Its protein is CASSQVGGNYGYTF. The chain uses TRBV4-3 and TRBJ1-2, with D maybe TRBD1 (5 bases). V lost 1 base to trimming and J lost 2 bases, with 8 bases between them. CDR3 length: 14 amino acids. Germline V CDR1 and CDR2: LGHNA, YSLEER.

The V and J genes are TRBV4-1 and TRBJ1-3; TRBD1 aligns across 7 bases. The CDR3 is 13 amino acids. CDR1 and CDR2 (germline): MGHRA, YSYEKL. V was pared by 6 bases and J by 2 bases, with 1 base of the junction left unmatched. The CDR3 DNA reads as TGCGCCAGCAGACAGGGGACTGGAAACACCATATATTTT. Its translation: CASRQGTGNTIYF.

This clone appeared a single time. V and J are TRBV5-1 and TRBJ2-5; 11 nucleotides align to TRBD2. Germline trimming cut 4 bases from V and 4 bases from J; bases unmatched to any gene: 9. In germline, CDR1 is SGHRS, CDR2 YFSETQ. The CDR3 is made up of 16 amino acids. DNA of the CDR3: TGCGCCAGCAGCCCGGGACTAGCGGTTAGCGGAGAGACCCAGTACTTC. Translation: CASSPGLAVSGETQYF.

The chain uses TRBV2 and TRBJ1-4; 7 nucleotides line up with TRBD1. Germline CDR1 is SNHLY and CDR2 is FYNNEI. Unmatched junction bases numbered 11, after V lost 6 bases and J lost 7 bases. There are 15 residues in the CDR3. The CDR3 DNA sequence: TGTGCCAGCAGCGGGAAGGTAGGGGGCGGTGAAAAACTGTTTTTT. Translated, it gives CASSGKVGGGEKLFF.

The gene calls are TRBV18 and TRBJ1-2; a possible D gene is TRBD1 (6 bases). CDR3 length equals 15 residues. V was cut by 3 bases and J by 4 bases, with 15 bases left in between. CDR1 KGHSH and CDR2 LQKENI come from the germline V gene. In DNA, the CDR3 is TGTGCCAGCTCACCGGTAACAGGGACCCTCTATGGCTACACCTTC. It codes for CASSPVTGTLYGYTF.

V gene TRBV6-1 combines with J gene TRBJ1-2; 7 bases align to TRBD1. The CDR3 is 14 amino acids. Germline-derived CDR1 and CDR2 are MNHNS and SASEGT. After removal of 6 bases from V and 3 bases from J, the junction contained 7 bases not matched to a gene. CDR3 coding DNA: TGTGCCAGCAGGGGGTCGACAGGGCACTATGGCTACACCTTC. Translated, it gives CASRGSTGHYGYTF.